This T cell receptor (beta chain) was found in a study of cytomegalovirus exposure and HLA in healthy donors. Findings of the study overall: DRB1 showed the most TCR associations and HLA-C the fewest in a later analysis, as rates varied by HLA locus. Accurate predictions that matched the HLA-A and HLA-B alleles of most subjects were reportedly made from TCR beta sequences. In a later analysis, most CMV-associated TCR beta chains appeared HLA-restricted. Reports indicated that the classifier achieved high specificity and sensitivity in diagnosing cytomegalovirus status.

Worth noting for this clone: Its matching antigen is unknown.

The PCR made use of 60 Vbeta and 13 Jbeta primers. Method: immunoSEQ multiplex PCR; TCRdb's copy keeps in-frame clones and lacks some. Seen here are over 150,000 clones, less than 85% observed once, and the top ten hold 1%. The CDR3 has 16 residues. CDR1 is MDHEN and CDR2 is SYDVKM in the germline V gene. The ends were cut back, 6 bases at V and 3 bases at J, with 20 bases in the middle. The gene calls are TRBV28 and TRBJ1-2; TRBD1 might be the D (6 bases). This receptor was obtained from a boy aged 2-15 years in good health and CMV-seronegative. The specimen was PBMCs. The CDR3 region has the DNA TGTGCCAGCAGCATCTTCGACAGGAGGTGGGACTATGGCTACACCTTC. Translating gives CASSIFDRRWDYGYTF.